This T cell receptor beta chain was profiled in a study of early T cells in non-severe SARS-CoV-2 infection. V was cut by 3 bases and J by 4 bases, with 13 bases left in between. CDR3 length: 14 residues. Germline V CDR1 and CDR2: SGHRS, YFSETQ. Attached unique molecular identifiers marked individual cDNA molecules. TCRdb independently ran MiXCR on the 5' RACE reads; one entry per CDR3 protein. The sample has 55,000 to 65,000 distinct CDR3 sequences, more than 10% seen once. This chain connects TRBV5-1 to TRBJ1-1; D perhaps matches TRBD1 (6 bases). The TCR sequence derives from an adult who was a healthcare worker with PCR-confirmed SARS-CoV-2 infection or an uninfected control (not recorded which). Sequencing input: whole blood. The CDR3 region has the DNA TGCGCCAGCAGCTCCATCGACAGGACCACTGAAGCTTTCTTT. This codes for CASSSIDRTTEAFF.